This is a list of T cell receptor beta chains from one sample in a study of T cell repertoires in cytomegalovirus infection. These receptors have no known antigen. TCRdb reprocessed the reads via MiXCR and lists one record per CDR3 protein. The sample includes approximately 65,000 distinct CDR3 sequences, 20% to 25% of them seen just once. The source was CD8+ T cells from cultured PBMCs, collected from culture after CMV antigen stimulation. The receptors shown here come from a human donor in good health (CMV status not recorded). Some clones in this sample may be carry-over from other donors' samples. Each CDR3 is given with its conserved first and last residue. D genes are given only for firm matches. The size entry is marked missing in some rows and otherwise reads once, few, many or a size class.

CASSSGILAPNEQFF | TGTGCCAGCAGCTCCGGGATCCTGGCACCCAATGAGCAGTTCTTC | . | 15 | few | TRBJ2-1 | TRBV7-9
CASSSGTGSSYEQYF | TGTGCCAGCAGTTCTGGGACCGGGAGCTCCTACGAGCAGTACTTC | . | 15 | . | TRBJ2-7 | TRBV27
CASSLGPQNLAGDRNEQFF | TGTGCCAGCAGCTTAGGTCCCCAAAATCTAGCGGGGGACCGCAATGAGCAGTTCTTC | TRBD2 | 19 | many | TRBJ2-1 | TRBV7-9
CASSLASGGPRYNEQFF | TGTGCCAGCAGCCTGGCTAGCGGGGGGCCTCGCTACAATGAGCAGTTCTTC | TRBD2 | 17 | few | TRBJ2-1 | TRBV7-6
CASSLKSLNTEAFF | TGTGCCAGCAGCTTAAAGAGTCTGAACACTGAAGCTTTCTTT | . | 14 | . | TRBJ1-1 | TRBV7-9
CASSIWGGKSDNEQFF | TGTGCCAGTAGTATTTGGGGCGGGAAGTCAGACAATGAGCAGTTCTTC | . | 16 | few | TRBJ2-1 | TRBV19
CASSNERGGFREQYF | TGTGCCAGCAGCAACGAGCGGGGGGGATTCAGAGAGCAGTACTTC | TRBD2 | 15 | . | TRBJ2-7 | TRBV7-6
CASSLYEGREQYF | TGTGCCAGCAGCTTATACGAGGGTCGGGAGCAGTACTTC | . | 13 | . | TRBJ2-7 | TRBV7-2
CASSPPGGPRGEQYF | TGTGCCAGCAGCCCCCCCGGGGGTCCCCGGGGAGAGCAGTACTTC | . | 15 | . | TRBJ2-7 | TRBV7-9
CASSYTGLHEQYF | TGTGCCAGCAGTTACACAGGGTTACACGAGCAGTACTTC | . | 13 | . | TRBJ2-7 | TRBV6-2/TRBV6-3
CASSTGGVSYEQYF | TGTGCCAGCAGCACAGGGGGGGTCTCCTACGAGCAGTACTTC | . | 14 | . | TRBJ2-7 | TRBV12-3/TRBV12-4
CASSLVTDTQYF | TGTGCCAGCAGCTTGGTCACAGATACGCAGTATTTT | . | 12 | few | TRBJ2-3 | TRBV5-6
CASSLLWGGNIQYF | TGTGCCAGCAGCTTACTTTGGGGAGGGAACATTCAGTACTTC | TRBD2 | 14 | . | TRBJ2-4 | TRBV7-2
CASRRDSGFTEAFF | TGTGCCAGCAGGCGCGACTCAGGGTTCACTGAAGCTTTCTTT | . | 14 | . | TRBJ1-1 | TRBV6-1
CASTIDRGNTEAFF | TGCGCCAGCACCATCGACAGGGGGAACACTGAAGCTTTCTTT | TRBD1 | 14 | . | TRBJ1-1 | TRBV4-3
CASSLRRNTEAFF | TGTGCCAGCAGCTTAAGGAGAAACACTGAAGCTTTCTTT | . | 13 | few | TRBJ1-1 | TRBV7-3
CASSSRYRGSYNEQFF | TGTGCCAGCAGCTCACGTTACAGGGGGTCCTACAATGAGCAGTTCTTC | TRBD1 | 16 | few | TRBJ2-1 | TRBV7-9
CASRISGGAHEQYF | TGTGCCAGCAGGATTAGCGGGGGGGCCCACGAGCAGTACTTC | TRBD2 | 14 | . | TRBJ2-7 | TRBV12-3/TRBV12-4
CASSPYWGSYNEQFF | TGCGCCAGCAGCCCATACTGGGGCTCCTACAATGAGCAGTTCTTC | . | 15 | . | TRBJ2-1 | TRBV4-3
CASSIRTGRNLPQHF | TGTGCCAGCAGCATTCGGACAGGGAGGAATCTGCCCCAGCATTTT | TRBD1 | 15 | . | TRBJ1-5 | TRBV7-2
CASSYRGARSDTQYF | TGTGCCAGCAGTTACCGAGGGGCCCGGTCAGATACGCAGTATTTT | . | 15 | once | TRBJ2-3 | TRBV6-6
CASSLEFAETYEQYF | TGTGCCAGCAGCTTAGAATTTGCAGAGACCTACGAGCAGTACTTC | . | 15 | few | TRBJ2-7 | TRBV11-2
CSARSRGVTDTQYF | TGCAGTGCTAGATCACGCGGGGTTACAGATACGCAGTATTTT | . | 14 | few | TRBJ2-3 | TRBV20-1
CASSVGDSRTYEQYF | TGTGCCAGCAGCGTAGGAGATTCCCGGACCTACGAGCAGTACTTC | . | 15 | . | TRBJ2-7 | TRBV9
CAISESEVNTEAFF | TGTGCCATCAGTGAGTCGGAGGTGAACACTGAAGCTTTCTTT | . | 14 | . | TRBJ1-1 | TRBV10-3
CASAGGWNSYEQYF | TGTGCCAGCGCAGGGGGTTGGAATTCCTACGAGCAGTACTTC | TRBD1 | 14 | many | TRBJ2-7 | TRBV27
CASSQKPRGDYNSPLHF | TGCGCCAGCAGCCAGAAACCGCGGGGGGATTATAATTCACCCCTCCACTTT | . | 17 | . | TRBJ1-6 | TRBV4-1
CASSPTGPEAFF | TGTGCCAGCAGCCCCACGGGCCCTGAAGCTTTCTTT | . | 12 | few | TRBJ1-1 | TRBV28
CASSLMVLVAGELFF | TGTGCCAGCAGCTTAATGGTTTTGGTGGCCGGGGAGCTGTTTTTT | . | 15 | . | TRBJ2-2 | TRBV7-8
CATSPPGEPYEQYF | TGTGCCACCAGCCCGCCGGGAGAACCCTACGAGCAGTACTTC | . | 14 | few | TRBJ2-7 | TRBV24-1
CASSLDAGSQPQHF | TGTGCCAGCAGCTTAGACGCAGGGAGTCAGCCCCAGCATTTT | . | 14 | . | TRBJ1-5 | TRBV7-9
CASSLVLEGGYGYTF | TGTGCCAGCAGTTTAGTACTCGAGGGGGGCTATGGCTACACCTTC | . | 15 | . | TRBJ1-2 | TRBV27
CASSLGRGYGYTF | TGTGCCAGCAGTTTGGGACGAGGCTATGGCTACACCTTC | . | 13 | few | TRBJ1-2 | TRBV27
CASSRAGESYNEQFF | TGCGCCAGCAGCCGGGCGGGCGAGAGCTACAATGAGCAGTTCTTC | . | 15 | . | TRBJ2-1 | TRBV4-1
CASSLPTESSKNIQYF | TGTGCCAGCAGCCTCCCGACAGAATCTTCCAAAAACATTCAGTACTTC | . | 16 | . | TRBJ2-4 | TRBV7-2
CASSQDGSASYTDTQYF | TGTGCCAGCAGCCAAGATGGGTCCGCTTCTTACACAGATACGCAGTATTTT | . | 17 | . | TRBJ2-3 | TRBV14
CASSPLEFNEQFF | TGTGCCAGCAGCCCCCTTGAGTTCAATGAGCAGTTCTTC | . | 13 | . | TRBJ2-1 | TRBV13
CASSSGTGHTGELFF | TGTGCCAGCAGTTCCGGGACAGGTCACACCGGGGAGCTGTTTTTT | TRBD1 | 15 | once | TRBJ2-2 | TRBV28
CASSQAAWDSLYEQYF | TGTGCCAGCAGCCAAGCCGCATGGGACAGTCTGTACGAGCAGTACTTC | TRBD1 | 16 | . | TRBJ2-7 | TRBV11-2
CASSQDGSSYNEQFF | TGTGCCAGCAGCCAAGATGGAAGCTCCTACAATGAGCAGTTCTTC | . | 15 | . | TRBJ2-1 | TRBV4-2
CASRKLYVGVMNTEAFF | TGTGCCAGCAGGAAGTTATATGTGGGGGTTATGAACACTGAAGCTTTCTTT | . | 17 | few | TRBJ1-1 | TRBV6-1
CASSRQGREEKLFF | TGTGCCAGCAGCCGACAGGGAAGGGAAGAAAAACTGTTTTTT | TRBD1 | 14 | . | TRBJ1-4 | TRBV7-9
CAISETSGQKITPNYGYTF | TGTGCCATCAGTGAGACATCCGGACAGAAGATAACCCCTAACTATGGCTACACCTTC | . | 19 | few | TRBJ1-2 | TRBV10-3
CASSHRPLHHVGRYEAYTEAFF | TGTGCCAGCAGTCACAGGCCCCTCCACCACGTTGGGCGGTACGAAGCGTACACTGAAGCTTTCTTT | . | 22 | . | TRBJ1-1 | TRBV6-4
CASSPGSPYEQYF | TGTGCCAGCAGTCCGGGATCCCCCTACGAGCAGTACTTC | . | 13 | medium-sized | TRBJ2-7 | TRBV27
CASSQGLADQPQHF | TGTGCCAGCAGCCAGGGGTTGGCGGATCAGCCCCAGCATTTT | . | 14 | few | TRBJ1-5 | TRBV9